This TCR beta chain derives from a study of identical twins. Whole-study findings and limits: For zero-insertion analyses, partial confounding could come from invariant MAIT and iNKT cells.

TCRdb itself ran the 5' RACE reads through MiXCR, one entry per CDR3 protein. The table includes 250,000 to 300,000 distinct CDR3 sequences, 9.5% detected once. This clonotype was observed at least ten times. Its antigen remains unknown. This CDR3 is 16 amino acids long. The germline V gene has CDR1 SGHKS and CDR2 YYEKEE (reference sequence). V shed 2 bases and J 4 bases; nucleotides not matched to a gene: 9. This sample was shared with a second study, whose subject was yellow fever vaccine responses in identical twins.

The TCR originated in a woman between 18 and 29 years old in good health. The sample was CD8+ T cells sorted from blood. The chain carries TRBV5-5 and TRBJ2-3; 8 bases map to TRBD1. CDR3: CASSFPIGQGPDTQYF. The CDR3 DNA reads TGTGCCAGCAGCTTTCCTATAGGACAGGGCCCAGATACGCAGTATTTT.